One sample yielded the 18 T cell receptor beta chains listed below, sequenced in a study of T cell responses to AZD1222 COVID-19 vaccine. Assay used: immunoSEQ multiplex PCR; TCRdb lists only in-frame clones, some missing. This table holds some 120,000 clones, 88% found once. The sample consisted of peripheral blood, taken 28 days after the second AZD1222 dose. These receptor sequences come from an adult who received the AZD1222 COVID-19 vaccine.

The chain carries TRBV6-1 and TRBJ2-7; D possibly uses TRBD1 or TRBD2 (6 bases each). The germline gives CDR1 MNHNS, CDR2 SASEGT. The CDR3 loop spans 16 amino acids. V was cut by 2 bases and J by 5 bases, with 19 bases left in between. The CDR3 region is CASSELPGWGAHEQYF. The CDR3 region has the DNA TGTGCCAGCAGTGAACTCCCCGGTTGGGGGGCCCACGAGCAGTACTTC.

The chain uses TRBV29-1 and TRBJ2-7; a possible D gene is TRBD1 (6 bases). Germline V gene sequence: CDR1 SQVTM, CDR2 ANQGSEA. V was shortened by 5 bases and J by 3 bases, with 11 bases between the two germline ends. This CDR3 is built from 12 residues. The CDR3 DNA is TGCAGCGTTACAGGGTCGGGCTACGAGCAGTACTTC. This sequence encodes CSVTGSGYEQYF.

The V call is TRBV7-6, the J call TRBJ2-6; D is unclear. The CDR3 loop spans 18 amino acids. CDR1 and CDR2 (germline): SGHVS, FNYEAQ. With 0 bases removed from V and 0 bases from J, the gap between germline ends came to 12 bases. The CDR3 spells CASSLAPARGSGANVLTF. CDR3 coding DNA: TGTGCCAGCAGCTTAGCCCCGGCGAGAGGCTCTGGGGCCAACGTCCTGACTTTC.

The chain couples TRBV28 to TRBJ1-1; no clear D gene. V was shortened by 7 bases and J by 5 bases, with 17 bases between the two germline ends. This CDR3 region has 14 residues. Germline loops: CDR1 MDHEN, CDR2 SYDVKM. CDR3 protein: CASKFTRRSTEAFF. CDR3 bases: TGTGCCAGCAAGTTCACGCGCCGGTCGACTGAAGCTTTCTTT.

This clone was observed once. V and J are TRBV6-5 and TRBJ2-7, with D uncertain. V was clipped by 2 bases and J by 3 bases, with 8 bases between them. The CDR3 has 13 amino acids. Germline V gives CDR1 MNHEY, CDR2 SVGAGI. The CDR3 reads CASSYPPNYEQYF. The CDR3 DNA reads as TGTGCCAGCAGTTACCCGCCGAACTACGAGCAGTACTTC.

The V call is TRBV28, the J call TRBJ2-7; 8 bases fit TRBD2. V shed 8 bases and J 5 bases; nucleotides not matched to a gene: 14. The CDR3 extends over 15 amino acids. Germline V gene lookup returns CDR1 MDHEN and CDR2 SYDVKM. This CDR3 reads CASFRSGRPGNEQYF. CDR3 coding DNA: TGTGCCAGCTTCCGAAGCGGGAGACCTGGGAACGAGCAGTACTTC.

The V gene is TRBV7-2, the J gene TRBJ1-5; 9 positions agree with TRBD1. In germline, CDR1 is SGHTA, CDR2 FQGNSA. V shed 5 bases, J shed 6 bases, and the junction held 8 bases outside the gene matches. This CDR3 spans 15 amino acids. The chain's CDR3 is CASSPQGATFQPQHF. The CDR3 DNA sequence: TGTGCCAGCAGCCCACAGGGGGCAACGTTTCAGCCCCAGCATTTT.

The chain carries TRBV30 and TRBJ1-5, with 8 bases matching TRBD1. The CDR3 covers 13 residues. With V trimmed by 1 base and J by 4 bases, 0 bases remained unmatched. Germline V gene sequence: CDR1 GTSNPN, CDR2 SVGIG (reference sequence). CDR3 in amino acids: CAWSGTGNQPQHF. The CDR3 coding sequence is TGTGCCTGGAGTGGGACAGGGAATCAGCCCCAGCATTTT.

This chain connects TRBV6-5 to TRBJ1-3; D ambiguous. This CDR3 region has 14 residues. Trimming left V 6 bases short and J 1 base short, with 10 bases between. CDR1 MNHEY and CDR2 SVGAGI come from the germline V gene. Here the CDR3 DNA reads TGTGCCAGCAGCGGCTCACTATCTGGAAACACCATATATTTT. Its translation: CASSGSLSGNTIYF.

The CDR3 here is CASSPLGVSHRTLGQQYF. The CDR3 region has the DNA TGTGCCAGCAGCCCCCTGGGGGTGTCACATAGAACTCTGGGCCAGCAGTACTTC. The chain combines TRBV7-8 with TRBJ2-7; TRBD1 or TRBD2 may be the D gene (5 bases each). The germline V gene encodes CDR1 SGHVS and CDR2 FQNEAQ. This CDR3 has 18 residues. V lost 5 bases to trimming and J lost 8 bases, with 31 bases between them.

This clone was recorded once. This sequence joins TRBV7-2 and TRBJ1-1, with D maybe TRBD1 (6 bases). The CDR3 covers 15 residues. Germline CDR1 reads SGHTA; CDR2 reads FQGNSA. V was cut by 5 bases and J by 5 bases, with 18 bases left in between. In nucleotides, the CDR3 is TGTGCCAGCAGCCCCCACGGGGGGGGCCGGACTGAAGCTTTCTTT. Protein product: CASSPHGGGRTEAFF.

In its sample, this clone was seen once. The rearrangement uses TRBV11-2 and TRBJ1-2, with D unresolved. Trimming left V 5 bases short and J 2 bases short, with 9 bases between. The germline gives CDR1 SGHAT, CDR2 FQNNGV. The CDR3 length is 13 residues. The CDR3 DNA sequence: TGTGCCAGCAGCCCCGGACGGAACTATGGCTACACCTTC. Its translation is CASSPGRNYGYTF.

This chain links TRBV7-2 with TRBJ2-5, with D uncertain. Trimming pared 4 bases from V and 5 bases from J, leaving 14 bases between. The CDR3 has 14 residues. Per the germline V gene, CDR1 is SGHTA and CDR2 is FQGNSA. The DNA of the CDR3 is TGTGCCAGCAGCTCTCTAGTCCTGGAGGAGACCCAGTACTTC. Protein product: CASSSLVLEETQYF.

V is TRBV4-1 and J is TRBJ2-1; TRBD2 matches at 8 bases. The V and J ends lost 3 bases and 7 bases, in that order; junction bases with no gene match: 11. Germline CDR1 and CDR2: MGHRA and YSYEKL. CDR3 length equals 16 residues. The CDR3 DNA sequence: TGCGCCAGCAGCCAGGGAAGCGGGAGAACCGGGAATGAGCAGTTCTTC. Its translation: CASSQGSGRTGNEQFF.

The CDR3 loop is CASSARDSYEQYF. The CDR3 nucleotides read TGTGCCAGCAGCGCGAGGGACAGCTACGAGCAGTACTTC. The V call is TRBV7-2, the J call TRBJ2-7, with 7 bases matching TRBD1. Germline loops: CDR1 SGHTA, CDR2 FQGNSA. The CDR3 runs 13 residues. Unmatched junction bases numbered 4, after V lost 5 bases and J lost 3 bases.

The CDR3 is CASSTLGRGNNQPQHF. CDR3 nucleotides: TGTGCCAGCAGTACCCTTGGTAGGGGGAACAATCAGCCCCAGCATTTT. V usage is TRBV28 and J usage is TRBJ1-5, with D possibly matching TRBD1 (6 bases). Per germline, CDR1 MDHEN and CDR2 SYDVKM. V was pared by 5 bases and J by 3 bases, with 17 bases between. The CDR3 consists of 16 residues.

This clone was recorded a few times. The CDR3 nucleotides read TGTGCCAGCAGCTTAGGGCCGGGCACTGAAGCTTTCTTT. Amino acids: CASSLGPGTEAFF. This chain joins TRBV11-3 and TRBJ1-1; D gene unclear. Between the trimmed V and J ends, which lost 1 base and 4 bases, there was a span of 7 bases. The germline V gene encodes CDR1 SGHNT and CDR2 YENEEA. The CDR3 covers 13 residues. Together with reference TRBV11-3 and TRBJ1-1, the CDR3 gives the full variable domain: EAGVVQSPRYKIIEKKQPVAFWCNPISGHNTLYWYLQNLGQGPELLIRYENEEAVDDSQLPKDRFSAERLKGVDSTLKIQPAELGDSAVYLCASSLGPGTEAFFGQGTRLTVV.

V usage is TRBV10-2 and J usage is TRBJ1-2, with TRBD1 as a possible D gene (5 bases). V was clipped by 6 bases and J by 0 bases, with 8 bases between them. CDR3 size: 13 residues. Germline lookup yields CDR1 WSHSY and CDR2 SAAADI. CDR3 protein: CASRETANYGYTF. The DNA of the CDR3 is TGCGCCAGCAGAGAGACAGCTAACTATGGCTACACCTTC.